Following are 15 T cell receptor beta chains from one sample sequenced in a study of T cell responses to AZD1222 COVID-19 vaccine. Method: immunoSEQ multiplex PCR; TCRdb's copy keeps in-frame clones and lacks some. Here the sample spans roughly 200,000 clones, approximately 90% being singletons. This material consisted of peripheral blood, taken 28 days after the second AZD1222 dose. These receptors all come from an adult who received the AZD1222 COVID-19 vaccine.

V usage is TRBV12-3 or TRBV12-4 and J usage is TRBJ1-4; D ambiguous. The CDR3 is made up of 13 amino acids. Trimming pared 2 bases from V and 5 bases from J, leaving 6 bases between. CDR3 protein: CASSLSENEKLFF. The CDR3 nucleotides read TGTGCCAGCAGTTTATCGGAGAATGAAAAACTGTTTTTT.

V and J are TRBV19 and TRBJ2-1, with 11 positions matching TRBD2. The CDR3 sequence is 14 residues long. Germline V lookup: CDR1 LNHDA, CDR2 SQIVND (reference sequence). The trim removed 8 bases at V and 9 bases at J, leaving 9 bases unmatched. The DNA for the CDR3 is TGTGCCAGTGCACCTAGCGGGGGGCGAGGTGAGCAGTTCTTC. Translating it yields CASAPSGGRGEQFF.

The chain combines TRBV7-9 with TRBJ1-2; D is unclear. V lost 0 bases, J lost 8 bases, and 10 bases lay in between. The CDR3 consists of 13 residues. Germline-derived CDR1 and CDR2 are SEHNR and FQNEAQ (reference sequence). CDR3 amino acids: CASSLAKAEGYTF. CDR3 nucleotides: TGTGCCAGCAGCTTAGCGAAGGCGGAGGGCTACACCTTC.

CDR3 DNA sequence: TGCGCCAGCAGCTTGAGGGTAGAGACCCAGTACTTC. Translation gives CASSLRVETQYF. The chain couples TRBV5-1 to TRBJ2-5; D gene uncertain. V lost 1 base and J 4 bases, leaving 5 bases between the germline ends. This CDR3 comprises 12 residues. From germline, CDR1 is SGHRS and CDR2 YFSETQ.

The J gene is TRBJ1-1, the V gene TRBV4-1; D not resolved. Germline V gene sequence: CDR1 MGHRA, CDR2 YSYEKL. V was cut by 4 bases and J by 1 base, with 10 bases left in between. This CDR3 region has 14 residues. This CDR3 reads CASSRERGNTEAFF. The CDR3 DNA is TGCGCCAGCAGCCGGGAACGGGGGAACACTGAAGCTTTCTTT.

As to this clone: This CDR3 is also generated by other DNA sequences in the sample. The rearrangement uses TRBV18 and TRBJ1-2; 9 bases align to TRBD1. CDR3 length: 14 amino acids. Trimming at V came to 3 bases and at J to 5 bases, leaving 4 bases not matched to a gene. CDR1 and CDR2 from the germline V gene are KGHSH and LQKENI. CDR3 DNA sequence: TGTGCCAGCTCACCGAGGGACAGGGTGTATGGCTACACCTTC. Protein: CASSPRDRVYGYTF. The full variable domain, completed using reference TRBV18 and TRBJ1-2, is NAGVMQNPRHLVRRRGQEARLRCSPMKGHSHVYWYRQLPEEGLKFMVYLQKENIIDESGMPKERFSAEFPKEGPSILRIQQVVRGDSAAYFCASSPRDRVYGYTFGSGTRLTVV.

The CDR3 region has the DNA TGTGCCAGCACTACGGAAAACATTAATGAAAAACTGTTTTTT. It yields the protein CASTTENINEKLFF. The chain combines TRBV11-2 with TRBJ1-4; D gene uncertain. This CDR3 comprises 14 residues. With 7 bases removed from V and 4 bases from J, the gap between germline ends came to 13 bases. The germline V gene encodes CDR1 SGHAT and CDR2 FQNNGV.

The genes are TRBV7-2 and TRBJ1-3; unclear D gene. Trimming removed 1 base at V and 0 bases at J, with 7 bases between. Germline assignment: CDR1 SGHTA and CDR2 FQGNSA. CDR3 length: 15 amino acids. The DNA of the CDR3 is TGTGCCAGCAGCTTAGGACCCAGCTCTGGAAACACCATATATTTT. Its protein is CASSLGPSSGNTIYF.

The chain employs TRBV7-3 and TRBJ2-1; D possibly uses TRBD1 or TRBD2 (5 bases each). This CDR3 contains 15 residues. Germline loops: CDR1 SGHTA, CDR2 FQGTGA. V was trimmed by 2 bases and J by 10 bases, leaving 18 bases between them. CDR3: CASSLGQPGAGEQFF. The DNA of the CDR3 is TGTGCCAGCAGCTTAGGGCAGCCCGGGGCCGGAGAGCAGTTCTTC.

The CDR3: CSVDRGHDYGYTF. CDR3 in DNA: TGCAGCGTCGACAGGGGGCATGACTATGGCTACACCTTC. The rearrangement links TRBV29-1 to TRBJ1-2; 10 bases line up with TRBD1. This CDR3 contains 13 residues. CDR1 SQVTM and CDR2 ANQGSEA come from the germline V gene. V lost 6 bases, J lost 3 bases, and 4 bases stayed unmatched. Full variable domain (rest looked up from reference TRBV29-1 and TRBJ1-2): SAVISQKPSRDICQRGTSLTIQCQVDSQVTMMFWYRQQPGQSLTLIATANQGSEATYESGFVIDKFPISRPNLTFSTLTVSNMSPEDSSIYLCSVDRGHDYGYTFGSGTRLTVV.

This chain connects TRBV2 to TRBJ2-1; no clear D. The CDR3 spans 13 residues. CDR1 is SNHLY, CDR2 FYNNEI, per germline. Between the trimmed V and J ends, which lost 1 base and 10 bases, there was a span of 11 bases. Here the CDR3 reads CASSEDVAWEQFF. As DNA, the CDR3 is TGTGCCAGCAGTGAAGATGTAGCCTGGGAGCAGTTCTTC.

CDR3 nucleotide sequence: TGTGCCAGCAACCTCCGGAGGGCGGGAGAAGGAGAGACCCAGTACTTC. Protein: CASNLRRAGEGETQYF. V usage is TRBV7-9 and J usage is TRBJ2-5; 7 bases are a match to TRBD2. The CDR3 consists of 16 residues. The V gene end was trimmed by 7 bases and the J gene end by 4 bases; junction bases not matched to a gene: 15. CDR1 and CDR2 (germline): SEHNR, FQNEAQ (reference sequence).

This clone showed up just a few times. The chain employs TRBV10-3 and TRBJ2-7, with 11 bases matching TRBD2. The V gene end was trimmed by 3 bases and the J gene end by 0 bases; junction bases not matched to a gene: 7. The length of the CDR3 is 17 residues. Looked up from germline, CDR1 is ENHRY and CDR2 is SYGVKD. The CDR3 coding sequence is TGTGCCATCAGTGAACTAGCGGGGGAACACCACTCCTACGAGCAGTACTTC. This gives the protein CAISELAGEHHSYEQYF.

This chain connects TRBV6-5 to TRBJ2-7, with no clear D. V lost 5 bases, J lost 0 bases, and 11 bases lay in between. The CDR3 length is 14 residues. Germline loops: CDR1 MNHEY, CDR2 SVGAGI. The CDR3 reads CASSPTGDSYEQYF. CDR3 DNA sequence: TGTGCCAGCAGTCCTACCGGCGACTCCTACGAGCAGTACTTC.

V usage is TRBV30 and J usage is TRBJ1-4, with a weak D call TRBD1 (6 bases). Germline V CDR1 and CDR2: GTSNPN, SVGIG (reference sequence). This CDR3 contains 13 residues. Trimming left V 2 bases short and J 7 bases short, with 11 bases between. This chain's CDR3 is CAWSPNRAEKLFF. The CDR3 DNA reads as TGTGCCTGGAGTCCAAACAGGGCTGAAAAACTGTTTTTT.